This TCR beta chain was observed in a study of Ad26.COV2.S vaccination and SARS-CoV-2 variants. Study information: Intramuscular Ad26.COV2.S at 5x10^10 or 1x10^11 viral particles. Whole-study findings and limits: Researchers cautioned that TCR breadth and depth analyses may have underestimated total T cell responses. Non-spike TCR breadth showed similarity between vaccine and placebo recipients.

This CDR3 contains 20 residues. V gave up 0 bases and J gave up 8 bases; unmatched junction bases: 21. CDR1 is LGHDT, CDR2 YNNKEL, per germline (reference sequence). Measured with immunoSEQ multiplex PCR; TCRdb has only the in-frame clones, and not every one. The sample has more than 300,000 clones, about 85% seen once; the top ten hold approximately 2%. In regard to this clone: Its antigen is not identified.

Treatment denoted: some 20 received Ad26.COV2.S at low or high dose, single or two shots; roughly five received placebo; per-sample allocation not given. Day 63 after the first injection of vaccine or placebo was the sampling time. It was Wuhan-strain SARS-CoV-2 spike that the Ad26 vaccine vector expressed. J is TRBJ1-2 and V is TRBV3-1 (or the pseudogene TRBV3-2); 10 bases agree with TRBD1. Sequencing was performed on peripheral blood, taken in a trial of Ad26.COV2.S vaccine versus placebo. The sequence came from a person between 18 and 60 years old who received the Ad26.COV2.S COVID-19 vaccine or a placebo. CDR3 sequence: CASSQEYSSGDRGAEGGYTF. CDR3 bases: TGTGCCAGCAGCCAAGAGTATAGTTCAGGGGACAGGGGCGCCGAGGGGGGCTACACCTTC.